The present TCR beta chain was sequenced within a study of blood T cell repertoires in COVID-19. In the study overall: Some COVID-19 samples were acute and others convalescent; all came from the United States, Italy and Spain. From T cells, B-cell-depleted T cells, or PBMCs came the material, which was cDNA or gDNA.

In the original workflow: The assay estimated nucleated cells by amplifying reference gene primers. Measured with immunoSEQ multiplex PCR; TCRdb has only the in-frame clones, and not every one. V and J calls and clone size are copied from that table; D and trimming were computed from the DNA. The sample consists of roughly 260,000 clones, around 90% of them appearing once. The germline V gene encodes CDR1 MNHNS and CDR2 SASEGT. This CDR3 contains 18 residues. V lost 2 bases, J lost 7 bases, and 21 bases lay in between. The chain uses TRBV6-1 and TRBJ1-6, with D hard to call. The TCR was taken from a man in his 60s who had recovered from COVID-19. The sequencing input was peripheral blood. Written as DNA, the CDR3 is TGTGCCAGCAGTGAATCCTTTTCTTGGCGGGGAACGAATTCACCCCTCCACTTT. Its protein product is CASSESFSWRGTNSPLHF.